These T cell receptor beta chains were read from a single sample in a study of blood T cell repertoires in COVID-19. Profiled with immunoSEQ multiplex PCR; TCRdb holds only in-frame clones, not every one. The data hold approximately 180,000 clones, with around 79% observed a single time. The sequencing input was peripheral blood. The source is a woman in her seventies with acute or convalescent COVID-19. The CDR3 runs from the conserved cysteine through the conserved F or W. A D gene is named only where the DNA matches it firmly. Where a row states a size, it is once, few, many or the class of an expanded clone; other rows omit it.

abundance	v_gene	d_gene	j_gene	CDR3aa	CDR3nt
.	TRBV13	.	TRBJ2-2	CASSFDSEAGELFF	TGTGCCAGCAGCTTCGATAGCGAGGCCGGGGAGCTGTTTTTT
.	TRBV13	.	TRBJ2-2	CASSSGLITGELFF	TGTGCCAGCAGCTCGGGACTGATCACCGGGGAGCTGTTTTTT
.	TRBV6-2/TRBV6-3	TRBD2	TRBJ2-2	CASSPTSGPGTGELFF	TGTGCCAGCAGTCCAACTAGCGGTCCGGGCACCGGGGAGCTGTTTTTT
once	TRBV2	.	TRBJ1-6	CASSEARGTFGALHF	TGTGCCAGCAGTGAAGCGCGGGGTACATTTGGAGCCCTCCACTTT
.	TRBV29-1	.	TRBJ2-2	CSAAGGTGELFF	TGCAGTGCGGCAGGGGGGACCGGGGAGCTGTTTTTT
once	TRBV30	.	TRBJ2-7	CAWGRGSYDEQYF	TGTGCCTGGGGCAGAGGGAGTTATGACGAGCAGTACTTC
.	TRBV11-2	.	TRBJ2-7	CASSFRGNQYF	TGTGCCAGCAGCTTTAGGGGGAACCAGTACTTC
once	TRBV3-1/TRBV3-2	TRBD1	TRBJ1-2	CASSQAWTGNGYTF	TGTGCCAGCAGCCAAGCTTGGACAGGGAATGGCTACACCTTC
.	TRBV19	TRBD1	TRBJ2-5	CASSMGQKETQYF	TGTGCCAGTAGTATGGGACAGAAAGAGACCCAGTACTTC
.	TRBV5-1	.	TRBJ2-1	CATHEGTLALNNEQFF	TGCGCCACTCATGAGGGTACACTAGCACTAAACAATGAGCAGTTCTTC
.	TRBV13	TRBD2	TRBJ2-7	CASSSGLAAQRDYEQYF	TGTGCCAGCAGCTCCGGACTAGCGGCCCAAAGGGACTACGAGCAGTACTTC
.	TRBV5-1	.	TRBJ1-2	CASSWGSSDYGYTF	TGCGCCAGCAGTTGGGGCAGTTCCGACTATGGCTACACCTTC
.	TRBV19	.	TRBJ1-4	CASSIGKRPATNEKLFF	TGTGCCAGTAGTATAGGCAAGCGTCCTGCAACTAATGAAAAACTGTTTTTT
.	TRBV5-1	.	TRBJ1-2	CASSLSGADGYTF	TGCGCCAGCAGCTTGTCAGGGGCCGATGGCTACACCTTC